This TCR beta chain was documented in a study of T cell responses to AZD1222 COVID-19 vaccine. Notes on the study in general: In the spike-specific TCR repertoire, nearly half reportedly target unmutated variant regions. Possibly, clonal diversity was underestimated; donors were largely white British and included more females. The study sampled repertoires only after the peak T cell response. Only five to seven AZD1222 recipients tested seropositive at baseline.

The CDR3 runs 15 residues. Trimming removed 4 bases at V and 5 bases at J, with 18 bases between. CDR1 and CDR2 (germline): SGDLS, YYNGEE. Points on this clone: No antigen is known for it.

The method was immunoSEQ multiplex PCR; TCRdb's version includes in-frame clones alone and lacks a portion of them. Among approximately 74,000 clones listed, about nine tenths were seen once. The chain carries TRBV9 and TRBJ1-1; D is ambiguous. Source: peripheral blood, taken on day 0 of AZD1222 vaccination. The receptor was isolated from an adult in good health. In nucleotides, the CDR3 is TGTGCCAGCAGCTTCAACCCCCCCAAGAGGACTGAAGCTTTCTTT. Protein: CASSFNPPKRTEAFF.